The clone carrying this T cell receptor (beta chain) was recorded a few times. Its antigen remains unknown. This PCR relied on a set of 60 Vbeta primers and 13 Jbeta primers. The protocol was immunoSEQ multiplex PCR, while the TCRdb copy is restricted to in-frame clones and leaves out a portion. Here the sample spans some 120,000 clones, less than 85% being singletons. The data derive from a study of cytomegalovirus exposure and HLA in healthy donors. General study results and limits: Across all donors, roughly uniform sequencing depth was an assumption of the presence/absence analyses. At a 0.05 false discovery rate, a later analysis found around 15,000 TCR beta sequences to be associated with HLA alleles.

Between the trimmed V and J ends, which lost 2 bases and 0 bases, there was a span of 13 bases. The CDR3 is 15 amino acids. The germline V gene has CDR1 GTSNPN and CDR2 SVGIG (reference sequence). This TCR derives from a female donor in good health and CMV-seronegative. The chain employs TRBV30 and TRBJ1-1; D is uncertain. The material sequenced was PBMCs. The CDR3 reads CAWSPPPGVNTEAFF. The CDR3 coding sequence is TGTGCCTGGAGTCCCCCGCCGGGAGTGAACACTGAAGCTTTCTTT. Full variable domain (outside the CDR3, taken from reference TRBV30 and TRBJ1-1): SQTIHQWPATLVQPVGSPLSLECTVEGTSNPNLYWYRQAAGRGLQLLFYSVGIGQISSEVPQNLSASRPQDRQFILSSKKLLLSDSGFYLCAWSPPPGVNTEAFFGQGTRLTVV.